The rows below give T cell receptor beta chains drawn from one sample of a study of CD8 T cells in ankylosing spondylitis. MiXCR was run by TCRdb on the 5' RACE reads, yielding one entry per CDR3 protein. The sample has over 150,000 distinct CDR3 sequences; 18% are singletons. Sequencing used blood, either unsorted or a sorted T cell fraction (not recorded which). These receptors were obtained from a male donor aged 10 to 30 with ankylosing spondylitis or in good health (not recorded which). The CDR3 runs from the conserved cysteine through the conserved F or W. Each record gives: CDR3 length, V gene, D gene, J gene, clone size, CDR3 protein, CDR3 DNA. A D gene is named only where the DNA matches it firmly. Clone size is given for some rows only: seen once, a few or many times, or a class if the clone is expanded.

>12|TRBV12-3/TRBV12-4|NA|TRBJ2-3|many
CASSHSRTDPYF
TGTGCCAGCAGCCACTCCCGCACGGATCCCTATTTT
>16|TRBV7-2|TRBD2|TRBJ2-3|many
CASSSTSGWGTDTQYF
TGTGCCAGCAGCTCAACTAGCGGGTGGGGCACAGATACGCAGTATTTT
>14|TRBV6-2/TRBV6-3|NA|TRBJ2-3|NA
CASSYFGGTDTQYF
TGTGCCAGCAGTTACTTCGGGGGCACAGATACGCAGTATTTT
>15|TRBV11-2|TRBD1|TRBJ2-1|many
CASRTPGQGYNEQFF
TGTGCCAGCAGAACTCCGGGACAGGGCTACAATGAGCAGTTCTTC
>13|TRBV29-1|NA|TRBJ2-7|NA
CSAEGQGQYEQYF
TGCAGCGCCGAAGGGCAGGGGCAATACGAGCAGTACTTC
>16|TRBV4-3|NA|TRBJ2-1|many
CASSQESGRSYNEQFF
TGCGCCAGCAGCCAAGAATCAGGGAGATCCTACAATGAGCAGTTCTTC
>14|TRBV12-3/TRBV12-4|NA|TRBJ1-5|many
CASSLKQGKVPQHF
TGTGCCAGCAGTTTAAAGCAGGGGAAGGTGCCCCAGCATTTT
>13|TRBV20-1|NA|TRBJ1-4|many
CSANDGPNEKLFF
TGCAGTGCAAACGACGGACCTAATGAAAAACTGTTTTTT
>19|TRBV7-8|TRBD2|TRBJ2-1|many
CASSPRGLAGGSSYNEQFF
TGTGCCAGCAGCCCCAGAGGACTAGCGGGAGGGAGCTCCTACAATGAGCAGTTCTTC
>12|TRBV12-5|NA|TRBJ2-1|many
CASGPTYNEQFF
TGTGCTAGTGGCCCGACCTACAATGAGCAGTTCTTC
>16|TRBV6-1|TRBD1|TRBJ1-5|many
CASRGQGAWSNQPQHF
TGTGCCAGCAGAGGACAGGGGGCGTGGAGCAATCAGCCCCAGCATTTT
>17|TRBV7-2|TRBD2|TRBJ2-3|NA
CASSFVSTSGSTDTQYF
TGTGCCAGCAGCTTTGTGTCGACTAGCGGAAGCACAGATACGCAGTATTTT
>11|TRBV29-1|NA|TRBJ2-5|NA
CSVPYQETQYF
TGCAGCGTTCCGTACCAAGAGACCCAGTACTTC
>13|TRBV5-1|NA|TRBJ2-5|NA
CASSFAGRETQYF
TGCGCCAGCAGCTTCGCAGGGAGAGAGACCCAGTACTTC
>15|TRBV11-2|TRBD1|TRBJ1-2|NA
CASSHRDRVTRGYTF
TGTGCCAGCAGCCACCGGGACAGGGTAACGCGTGGCTACACCTTC
>14|TRBV13|TRBD2|TRBJ2-5|NA
CASSLRGVQETQYF
TGTGCCAGCAGCTTACGGGGGGTCCAAGAGACCCAGTACTTC
>15|TRBV19|NA|TRBJ2-5|many
CASIPLWRAGETQYF
TGTGCCAGTATCCCATTGTGGAGGGCCGGAGAGACCCAGTACTTC
>14|TRBV5-1|NA|TRBJ2-3|many
CASSLGRTPDTQYF
TGCGCCAGCAGCTTGGGCCGGACCCCAGATACGCAGTATTTT
>13|TRBV12-3/TRBV12-4|TRBD2|TRBJ2-1|many
CASRLAGAAEQFF
TGTGCCAGCAGGCTAGCGGGAGCCGCTGAGCAGTTCTTC
>15|TRBV4-1|TRBD1|TRBJ1-5|NA
CASSPGGGTNQPQHF
TGCGCCAGCAGCCCAGGGGGGGGTACCAATCAGCCCCAGCATTTT
>13|TRBV4-3|TRBD1|TRBJ2-4|many
CASSQSQGAIQYF
TGCGCCAGCAGCCAATCACAGGGGGCCATTCAGTACTTC
>14|TRBV29-1|TRBD2|TRBJ2-7|few
CSVGSGRYSYEQYF
TGCAGCGTAGGAAGCGGGAGGTATTCCTACGAGCAGTACTTC
>15|TRBV11-2|NA|TRBJ2-5|many
CASSLGTAYQETQYF
TGTGCCAGCAGCCTGGGGACTGCGTACCAAGAGACCCAGTACTTC
>13|TRBV20-1|NA|TRBJ2-5|many
CSVWGVAGETQYF
TGCAGTGTCTGGGGGGTGGCGGGGGAGACCCAGTACTTC
>15|TRBV12-3/TRBV12-4|TRBD2|TRBJ2-1|few
CASTILAGGPAEQFF
TGTGCCAGCACCATCCTAGCGGGAGGGCCGGCTGAGCAGTTCTTC
>15|TRBV20-1|TRBD1|TRBJ1-2|many
CSANRPGQGLVGYTF
TGCAGTGCTAACCGACCGGGACAGGGACTTGTCGGCTACACCTTC
>15|TRBV2|TRBD1|TRBJ2-2|many
CASSAGTGGSGELFF
TGTGCCAGCAGCGCAGGGACAGGGGGCTCCGGGGAGCTGTTTTTT
>13|TRBV28|NA|TRBJ2-1|many
CASSPAGQHEQFF
TGTGCCAGCAGCCCCGCGGGGCAGCATGAGCAGTTCTTC
>17|TRBV20-1|NA|TRBJ2-1|many
CSARDLGSGVFYNEQFF
TGCAGTGCTAGAGATTTGGGTAGCGGAGTCTTTTACAATGAGCAGTTCTTC
>17|TRBV7-8|TRBD2|TRBJ2-1|many
CASSASRAGGNYNEQFF
TGTGCCAGCAGCGCTTCACGAGCGGGAGGGAACTACAATGAGCAGTTCTTC
>16|TRBV11-2|NA|TRBJ1-2|many
CASRSTTGPANYGYTF
TGTGCCAGCCGCTCTACCACAGGGCCAGCTAACTATGGCTACACCTTC
>14|TRBV12-3/TRBV12-4|NA|TRBJ1-6|many
CASKVRGYISPLHF
TGTGCCAGCAAAGTGAGGGGATACATTTCACCCCTCCACTTT
>15|TRBV12-3/TRBV12-4|NA|TRBJ2-4|many
CASSFGDLAKNIQYF
TGTGCCAGCAGTTTCGGTGACTTAGCCAAAAACATTCAGTACTTC
>14|TRBV5-1|TRBD2|TRBJ2-7|many
CASSFVGGTYEQYF
TGCGCCAGCAGCTTCGTGGGAGGGACCTACGAGCAGTACTTC
>13|TRBV27|NA|TRBJ2-1|NA
CATMALVGNEQFF
TGTGCCACCATGGCACTAGTAGGGAATGAGCAGTTCTTC
>14|TRBV7-7|NA|TRBJ2-7|many
CASSLEGGLDEQYF
TGTGCCAGCAGCTTAGAAGGGGGTCTGGACGAGCAGTACTTC
>14|TRBV5-5|NA|TRBJ1-5|many
CASSLGGFSQPQHF
TGTGCCAGCAGCTTAGGAGGGTTCAGTCAGCCCCAGCATTTT
>14|TRBV6-5|TRBD1|TRBJ2-7|many
CASRRGTGIYEQYF
TGTGCCAGCAGGAGGGGGACAGGGATCTACGAGCAGTACTTC
>13|TRBV27|TRBD2|TRBJ2-7|many
CASRLAGGAEQYF
TGTGCCAGCAGACTAGCGGGAGGGGCCGAGCAGTACTTC
>14|TRBV12-3/TRBV12-4|NA|TRBJ2-5|many
CASRTLGDQETQYF
TGTGCCAGCAGAACTTTGGGGGACCAAGAGACCCAGTACTTC
>19|TRBV11-3|TRBD2|TRBJ2-1|NA
CASSLDRDLSGRAKNEQFF
TGTGCCAGCAGCTTAGATCGGGACCTGAGCGGGAGGGCTAAGAATGAGCAGTTCTTC
>17|TRBV6-2/TRBV6-3|NA|TRBJ2-1|many
CASSETLRPLTNNEQFF
TGTGCCAGCAGCGAAACCCTCAGACCCTTAACTAACAATGAGCAGTTCTTC
>16|TRBV2|TRBD2|TRBJ2-3|NA
CASSYLAGGPADTQYF
TGTGCCAGCAGCTACCTAGCGGGAGGGCCCGCAGATACGCAGTATTTT
>16|TRBV18|TRBD1|TRBJ2-5|many
CASSPPTGAIRETQYF
TGTGCCAGCTCACCGCCGACAGGGGCGATTCGAGAGACCCAGTACTTC
>14|TRBV28|NA|TRBJ2-5|NA
CASRSPDSQETQYF
TGTGCCAGCAGATCTCCAGACAGCCAAGAGACCCAGTACTTC
>14|TRBV4-1|TRBD1|TRBJ2-7|few
CASSQWTGTYEQYF
TGCGCCAGCAGCCAATGGACAGGAACCTACGAGCAGTACTTC
>14|TRBV2|TRBD1|TRBJ2-7|many
CASSGQGEVYEQYF
TGTGCCAGCAGTGGACAGGGGGAAGTCTACGAGCAGTACTTC
>13|TRBV7-2|NA|TRBJ1-1|many
CASSLTGQAEAFF
TGTGCCAGCAGCTTAACCGGACAAGCTGAAGCTTTCTTT
>15|TRBV5-1|NA|TRBJ2-1|many
CASSLEPLLPNEQFF
TGCGCCAGCAGCTTGGAACCCCTACTACCCAATGAGCAGTTCTTC
>14|TRBV14|NA|TRBJ1-1|many
CASSHATSNTEAFF
TGTGCCAGCAGCCACGCTACAAGTAACACTGAAGCTTTCTTT
>12|TRBV29-1|NA|TRBJ2-7|NA
CSARDVAYEQYF
TGCAGCGCGCGGGACGTAGCCTACGAGCAGTACTTC